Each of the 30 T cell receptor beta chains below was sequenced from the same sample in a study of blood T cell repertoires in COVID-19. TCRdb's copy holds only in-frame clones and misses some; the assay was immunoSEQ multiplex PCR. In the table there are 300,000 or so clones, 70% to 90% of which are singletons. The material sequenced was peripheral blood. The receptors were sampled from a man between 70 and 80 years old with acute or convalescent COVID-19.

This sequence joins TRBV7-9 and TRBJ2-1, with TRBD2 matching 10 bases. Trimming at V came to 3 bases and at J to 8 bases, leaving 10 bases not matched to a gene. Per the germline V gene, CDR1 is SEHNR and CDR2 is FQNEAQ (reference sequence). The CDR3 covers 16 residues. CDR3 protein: CASSFPSGSMWHEQFF. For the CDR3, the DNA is TGTGCCAGCAGCTTTCCTAGCGGGAGTATGTGGCATGAGCAGTTCTTC.

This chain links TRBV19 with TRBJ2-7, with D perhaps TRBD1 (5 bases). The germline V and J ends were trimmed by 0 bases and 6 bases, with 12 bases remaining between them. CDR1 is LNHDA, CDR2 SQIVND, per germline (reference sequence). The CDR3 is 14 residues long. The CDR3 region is CASSIDREGVEQYF. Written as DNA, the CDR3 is TGTGCCAGTAGTATAGACAGGGAAGGAGTCGAGCAGTACTTC.

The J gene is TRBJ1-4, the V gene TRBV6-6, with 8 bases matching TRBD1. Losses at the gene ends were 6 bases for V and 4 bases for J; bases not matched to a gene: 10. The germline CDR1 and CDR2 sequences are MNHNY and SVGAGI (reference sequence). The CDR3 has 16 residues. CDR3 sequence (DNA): TGTGCCAGCAGCCAACTCCGGGACAGGAGTAATGAAAAACTGTTTTTT. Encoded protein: CASSQLRDRSNEKLFF.

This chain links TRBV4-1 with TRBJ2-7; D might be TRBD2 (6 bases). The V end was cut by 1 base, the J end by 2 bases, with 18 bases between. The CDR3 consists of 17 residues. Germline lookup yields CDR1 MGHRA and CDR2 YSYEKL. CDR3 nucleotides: TGCGCCAGCAGCCAAGGGGCCGTGTTGGGGGGTACCTACGAGCAGTACTTC. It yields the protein CASSQGAVLGGTYEQYF.

The CDR3: CASSELGGSSYEQYF. The CDR3 DNA reads as TGTGCCAGCAGTGAATTGGGGGGAAGCTCCTACGAGCAGTACTTC. The chain is built from TRBV2 and TRBJ2-7, with D possibly TRBD2 on 6 matching bases. Germline V gene lookup returns CDR1 SNHLY and CDR2 FYNNEI. V lost 2 bases to trimming and J lost 0 bases, with 11 bases between them. The CDR3 sequence is 15 residues long.

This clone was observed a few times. DNA of the CDR3: TGTGCCAGCAGCTTAGCAGAGGGTTATGGCTACACCTTC. As protein: CASSLAEGYGYTF. The chain has TRBV7-2 and TRBJ1-2; D remains unclear. The CDR3 is 13 amino acids. Trimming removed 0 bases at V and 5 bases at J, with 7 bases between. Germline CDR1 and CDR2: SGHTA and FQGNSA.

The chain's CDR3 is CASSYSGGATDTQYF. The CDR3 DNA reads TGTGCCAGCAGTTACTCGGGGGGGGCCACAGATACGCAGTATTTT. This rearrangement joins TRBV6-2 or TRBV6-3 to TRBJ2-3; D perhaps matches TRBD2 (7 bases). Germline V gives CDR1 MNHEY, CDR2 SVGEGT. The V end was cut by 0 bases, the J end by 2 bases, with 9 bases between. The CDR3 totals 15 residues.

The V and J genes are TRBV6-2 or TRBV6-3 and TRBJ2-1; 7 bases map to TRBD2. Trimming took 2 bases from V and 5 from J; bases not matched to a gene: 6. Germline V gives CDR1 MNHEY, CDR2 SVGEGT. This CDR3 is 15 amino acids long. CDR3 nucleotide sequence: TGTGCCAGCAGTTACAAACGGCGGGAGAACAATGAGCAGTTCTTC. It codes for CASSYKRRENNEQFF.

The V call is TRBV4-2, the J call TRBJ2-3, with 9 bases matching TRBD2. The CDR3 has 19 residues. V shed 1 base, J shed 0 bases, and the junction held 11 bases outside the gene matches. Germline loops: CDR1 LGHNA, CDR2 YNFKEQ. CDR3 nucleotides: TGTGCCAGCAGCCAAGTATCGGCGGGAGGGTCCCATAGCACAGATACGCAGTATTTT. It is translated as CASSQVSAGGSHSTDTQYF.

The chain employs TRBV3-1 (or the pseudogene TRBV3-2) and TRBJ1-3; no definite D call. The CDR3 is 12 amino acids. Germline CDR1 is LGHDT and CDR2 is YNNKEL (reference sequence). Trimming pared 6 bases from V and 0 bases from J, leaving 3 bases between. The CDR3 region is CASSLSGNTIYF. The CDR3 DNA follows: TGTGCCAGCAGTCTCTCTGGAAACACCATATATTTT.

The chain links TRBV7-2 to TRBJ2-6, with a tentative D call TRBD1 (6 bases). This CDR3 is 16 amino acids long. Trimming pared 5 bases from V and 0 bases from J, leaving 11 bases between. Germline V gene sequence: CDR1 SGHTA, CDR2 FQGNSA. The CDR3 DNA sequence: TGTGCCAGCAGCAGGTCGACAGGCTCTGGGGCCAACGTCCTGACTTTC. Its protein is CASSRSTGSGANVLTF.

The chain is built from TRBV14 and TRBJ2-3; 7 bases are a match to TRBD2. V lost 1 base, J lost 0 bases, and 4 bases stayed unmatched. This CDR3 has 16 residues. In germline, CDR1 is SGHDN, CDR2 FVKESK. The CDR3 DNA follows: TGTGCCAGCAGCCAAGTACCGGGGGGAAGCACAGATACGCAGTATTTT. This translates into CASSQVPGGSTDTQYF.

The CDR3 sequence is CAIRTGSSPLHF. The CDR3 DNA sequence: TGTGCCATACGGACGGGAAGTTCACCCCTCCACTTT. This rearrangement joins TRBV6-5 to TRBJ1-6; no clear D. Germline CDR1 and CDR2: MNHEY and SVGAGI. The CDR3 covers 12 residues. V lost 10 bases and J lost 9, with 13 bases in between.

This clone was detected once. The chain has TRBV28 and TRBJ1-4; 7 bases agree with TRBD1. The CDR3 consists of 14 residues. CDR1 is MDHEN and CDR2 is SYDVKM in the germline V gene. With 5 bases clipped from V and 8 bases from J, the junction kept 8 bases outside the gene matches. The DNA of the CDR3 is TGTGCCAGCAGTGTGCCGGGACAGAGCGAAAAACTGTTTTTT. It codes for CASSVPGQSEKLFF.

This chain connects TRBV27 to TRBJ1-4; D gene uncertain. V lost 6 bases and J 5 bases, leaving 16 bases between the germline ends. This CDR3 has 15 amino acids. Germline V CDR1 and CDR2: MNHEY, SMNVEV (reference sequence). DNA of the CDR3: TGTGCCAGCAGCCCGGCCGGGTCTCAAAATGAAAAACTGTTTTTT. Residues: CASSPAGSQNEKLFF.

CDR3 DNA sequence: TGTGCCAGCAGTGAGTCCTCTGTGACAGGGGGTATCTATGGCTACACCTTC. This translates into CASSESSVTGGIYGYTF. The genes are TRBV6-4 and TRBJ1-2, with TRBD1 matching 9 bases. The CDR3 has 17 residues. V gave up 3 bases and J gave up 4 bases; unmatched junction bases: 12. CDR1 MRHNA and CDR2 SNTAGT come from the germline V gene.

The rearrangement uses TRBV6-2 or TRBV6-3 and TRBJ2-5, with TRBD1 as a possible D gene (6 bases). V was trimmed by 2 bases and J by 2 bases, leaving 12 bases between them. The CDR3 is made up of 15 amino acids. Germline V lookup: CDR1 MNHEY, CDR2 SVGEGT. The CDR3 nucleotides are TGTGCCAGCAGTTACGCAGGGGTCACTCAAGAGACCCAGTACTTC. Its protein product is CASSYAGVTQETQYF.

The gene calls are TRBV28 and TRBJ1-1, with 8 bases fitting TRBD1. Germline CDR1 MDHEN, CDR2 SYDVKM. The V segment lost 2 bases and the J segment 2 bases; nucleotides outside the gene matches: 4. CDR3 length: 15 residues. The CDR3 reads CASSLAGQGNTEAFF. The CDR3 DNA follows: TGTGCCAGCAGTTTAGCCGGACAGGGAAACACTGAAGCTTTCTTT.

CDR3 DNA: TGTGCCAGCAGCTATGACAGGTCCCCCTTGGACGAGCAGTACTTC. Its protein product is CASSYDRSPLDEQYF. This chain connects TRBV7-9 to TRBJ2-7; D perhaps matches TRBD1 (6 bases). The germline V gene encodes CDR1 SEHNR and CDR2 FQNEAQ (reference sequence). There are 15 residues in the CDR3. V lost 4 bases and J 5 bases, leaving 18 bases between the germline ends.

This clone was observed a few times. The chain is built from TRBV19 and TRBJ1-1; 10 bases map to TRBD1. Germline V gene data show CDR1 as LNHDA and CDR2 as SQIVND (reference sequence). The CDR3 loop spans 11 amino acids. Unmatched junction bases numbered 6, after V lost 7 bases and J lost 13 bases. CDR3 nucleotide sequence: TGTGCCAGTAACGGACAGGGGGAAAATTTCTTT. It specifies CASNGQGENFF.

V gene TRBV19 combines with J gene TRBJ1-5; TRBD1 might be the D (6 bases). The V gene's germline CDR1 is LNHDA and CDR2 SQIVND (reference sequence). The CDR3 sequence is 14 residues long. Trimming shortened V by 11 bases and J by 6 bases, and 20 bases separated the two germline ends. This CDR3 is CAARGGGGGQPQHF. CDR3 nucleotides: TGTGCCGCCCGGGGGGGAGGGGGTGGTCAGCCCCAGCATTTT.

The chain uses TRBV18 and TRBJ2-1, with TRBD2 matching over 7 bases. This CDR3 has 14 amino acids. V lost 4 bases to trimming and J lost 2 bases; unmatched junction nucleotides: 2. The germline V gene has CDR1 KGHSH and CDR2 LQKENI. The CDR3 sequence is CASSRRETYNEQFF. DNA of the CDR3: TGTGCCAGCTCACGGCGGGAGACCTACAATGAGCAGTTCTTC.

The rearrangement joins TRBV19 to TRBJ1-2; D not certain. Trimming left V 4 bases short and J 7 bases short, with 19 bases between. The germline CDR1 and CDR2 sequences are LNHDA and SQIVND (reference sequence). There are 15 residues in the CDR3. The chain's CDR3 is CASSTRTGPLGGYTF. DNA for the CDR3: TGTGCCAGTAGTACCCGAACCGGTCCCCTTGGTGGCTACACCTTC.

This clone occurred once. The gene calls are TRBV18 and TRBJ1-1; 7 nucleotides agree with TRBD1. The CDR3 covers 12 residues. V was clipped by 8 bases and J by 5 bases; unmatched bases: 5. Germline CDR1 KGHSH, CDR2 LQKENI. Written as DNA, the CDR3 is TGTGCCAGCGTGACAGGGAGGACTGAAGCTTTCTTT. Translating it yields CASVTGRTEAFF.

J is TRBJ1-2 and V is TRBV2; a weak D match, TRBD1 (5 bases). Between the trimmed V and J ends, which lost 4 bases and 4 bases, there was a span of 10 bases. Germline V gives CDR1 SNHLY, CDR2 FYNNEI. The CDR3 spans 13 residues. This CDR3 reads CASSGAGPYGYTF. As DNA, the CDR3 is TGTGCCAGCAGTGGCGCAGGGCCCTATGGCTACACCTTC.

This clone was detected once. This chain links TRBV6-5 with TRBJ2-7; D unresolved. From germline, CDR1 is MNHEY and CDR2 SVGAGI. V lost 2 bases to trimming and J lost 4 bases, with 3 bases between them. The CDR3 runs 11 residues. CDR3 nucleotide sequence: TGTGCCAGCAGTTACCAATACGAGCAGTACTTC. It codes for CASSYQYEQYF.

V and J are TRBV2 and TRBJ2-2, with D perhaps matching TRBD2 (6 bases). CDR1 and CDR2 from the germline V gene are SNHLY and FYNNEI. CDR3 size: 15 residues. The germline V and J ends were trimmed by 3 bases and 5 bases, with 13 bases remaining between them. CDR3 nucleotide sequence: TGTGCCAGCAGTGAGGAGGGGAGATCGACCGGGGAGCTGTTTTTT. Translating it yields CASSEEGRSTGELFF.

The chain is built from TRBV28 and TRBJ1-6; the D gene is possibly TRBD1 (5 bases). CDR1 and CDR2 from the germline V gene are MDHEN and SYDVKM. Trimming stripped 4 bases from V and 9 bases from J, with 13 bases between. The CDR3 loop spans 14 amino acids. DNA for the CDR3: TGTGCCAGCAGTTCTCCGACAGTGGTTTCACCCCTCCACTTT. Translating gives CASSSPTVVSPLHF.

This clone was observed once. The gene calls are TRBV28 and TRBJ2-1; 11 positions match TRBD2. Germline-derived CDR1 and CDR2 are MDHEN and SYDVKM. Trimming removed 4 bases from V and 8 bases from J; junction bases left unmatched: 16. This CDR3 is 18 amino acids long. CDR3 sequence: CASSSPASGRIPFDEQFF. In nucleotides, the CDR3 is TGTGCCAGCAGTTCTCCGGCTAGCGGGAGGATTCCCTTCGATGAGCAGTTCTTC. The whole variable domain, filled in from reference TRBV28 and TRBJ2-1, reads DVKVTQSSRYLVKRTGEKVFLECVQDMDHENMFWYRQDPGLGLRLIYFSYDVKMKEKGDIPEGYSVSREKKERFSLILESASTNQTSMYLCASSSPASGRIPFDEQFFGPGTRLTVL.

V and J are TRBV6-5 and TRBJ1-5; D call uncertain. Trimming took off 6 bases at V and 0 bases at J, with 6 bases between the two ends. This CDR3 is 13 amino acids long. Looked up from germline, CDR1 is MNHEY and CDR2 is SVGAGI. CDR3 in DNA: TGTGCCAGCAGGACAAGTAGCAATCAGCCCCAGCATTTT. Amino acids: CASRTSSNQPQHF.